This T cell receptor (beta chain) emerged from a study of PD-1 blockade in classical Hodgkin lymphoma (dated by TCRdb to the early 2020s). Broadly, across the study: Nivolumab dosing was 3 mg/kg intravenously every 2 weeks, continuing until either disease progression or unacceptable toxicity. The study used TCR beta sequencing and CyTOF to define a peripheral blood immune signature of response to PD-1 blockade in classical Hodgkin lymphoma.

Study-wide findings and limitations: Lower diversity was observed in patients in whom nivolumab was started less than 1 year after ASCT, and these patients were excluded from later analyses so that confounding by immune reconstitution would be avoided. The study was restricted to a single clinical trial cohort, and the causes of repertoire differences, possibly disease activity or prior therapy, were left undefined. A significant rise by C4D1 was seen in CD4+ but not CD8+ TCR diversity (p=0.0027 vs p=0.16), with the rise being most apparent in complete responders (p=0.02). Among trial patients, those achieving complete response had baseline diversity similar to that of newly diagnosed patients, while diversity was significantly lower in partial responders and progressors. Newly diagnosed patients were reported to have lower baseline TCR diversity than healthy donors, and relapsed/refractory patients were reported to have lower baseline TCR diversity still.

CDR1 and CDR2, per the germline V gene (reference sequence), are LNHDA and SQIVND. The V and J ends are trimmed by 3 bases and 1 base, leaving 12 bases between them. The CDR3 spans 15 residues, from the cysteine through the phenylalanine. Just the 45-base CDR3 DNA is kept, in frame starting at base 1. This specimen's time point label, interpreted: cycle 1 day 1 (C1D1), immediately before nivolumab initiation. Every trial patient had relapsed following autologous stem cell transplantation, and prior brentuximab vedotin exposure was what differed among cohorts A, B and C. The trial cohort comprised more than 55 patients with relapsed/refractory classical Hodgkin lymphoma whose best overall responses were complete response, partial response or progressive disease. Trial patients were treated with single-agent nivolumab in the multi-cohort phase II CheckMate 205 trial. An independent review committee assessed best overall response by applying the 2007 International Working Group response criteria. Trial PBMCs were collected just before the start of nivolumab (C1D1) and during therapy at cycle 2 day 1 and cycle 4 day 1. Peripheral blood was collected in 8 mL Vacutainer Cell Preparation Tubes, from which PBMCs were isolated by centrifugation and then cryopreserved.

Genomic DNA was extracted with the Qiagen DNeasy kit from unsorted PBMCs and from negatively selected CD4+ and CD8+ fractions. Amplification of TCR beta CDR3 regions was done by immunoSEQ multiplex PCR with primers that anneal to V and J segments. A synthetic immune receptor repertoire was used to minimize amplification bias, and any remaining bias was removed computationally after sequencing. Under the source paper's analysis protocol: Custom Python scripts were used to quantify repertoire diversity as the Shannon entropy index. Unsorted, CD4+ and CD8+ repertoires were examined separately, except in combined analyses, for which CD4+ and CD8+ sequences were merged in silico. A clone was considered expanded if an increase in frequency of at least 2-fold after treatment relative to C1D1 was found, and a pseudocount of 0.5 was applied to clones undetected at baseline. Singleton clones were defined as clones with 0 or 1 copy at C1D1, and non-singleton clones were defined as clones with 2 or more copies. Clones expanded in unsorted samples were annotated as CD4+, CD8+ or unknown by matching protein sequences in sorted samples from the same patient. Wilcoxon tests on paired samples were used to test diversity changes from C1D1 to C4D1. As stored in TCRdb, this immuneACCESS dataset retains in-frame rearrangements with V and J assigned. A fraction of the clones does not appear; measured against another copy, unresolved V genes explain less than half of the discrepancy, and the remainder lacks a known reason. The DNA was the basis for D and trimming; V, J and clone size are from that table. Here the sample has 60,000 to 75,000 clones; around nine tenths occur a single time. 9.7% of the sample lies in the top ten.

Details on this clone: The antigen it binds to is not known. Per-base quality was not reported, and no clone a single base away is much larger than it.

This receptor was taken from a human donor with classical Hodgkin lymphoma. The sequences come from peripheral blood mononuclear cells (PBMCs), collected at baseline. The chain couples TRBV19 to TRBJ2-5; the D segment could be TRBD1, given 5 matching bases. The nucleotide sequence is TGTGCCAGTAGTATTGGGCTACAGGCCCAAGAGACCCAGTACTTC. This sequence encodes CASSIGLQAQETQYF.